This T cell receptor (beta chain) derives from a study of metastatic and nonmetastatic thyroid tumors. Background on the study: Repertoire comparison spanned blood and tumor or nodule tissue of malignant and benign thyroid patients. Study-wide results and caveats: TCR beta diversity was reportedly significantly higher in malignant thyroid tumors than benign nodules, in blood and tumor.

Between the trimmed V and J ends, which lost 4 bases and 2 bases, there was a span of 15 bases. The CDR3 covers 15 residues. The germline gives CDR1 DFQATT, CDR2 SNEGSKA (reference sequence). This clone was seen many times. Its antigen is still unknown. Before thyroid surgery, none of the patients had received any treatment. Authors' processing steps: The study built a papillary thyroid cancer distant-metastasis classifier from CDR3 differences across clinicopathological groups. TCRdb re-analyzed the PCR reads through MiXCR. What appears here as the V and J calls and clone size reflects TCRdb's work, not the paper's. The profile covers about 53,000 clones, with 20% appearing a single time and around 4% taken by the ten largest.

This clonotype originated in a female donor with papillary thyroid cancer or a benign thyroid nodule (not recorded which). Some clones in this sample may be carry-over from other donors' samples. This chain links TRBV20-1 with TRBJ1-5, with D possibly being TRBD1 (6 bases). Sequencing was performed on blood. Here the CDR3 reads CSAIKGGIGNQPQHF. The DNA of the CDR3 is TGCAGTGCTATAAAGGGGGGTATTGGCAATCAGCCCCAGCATTTT.